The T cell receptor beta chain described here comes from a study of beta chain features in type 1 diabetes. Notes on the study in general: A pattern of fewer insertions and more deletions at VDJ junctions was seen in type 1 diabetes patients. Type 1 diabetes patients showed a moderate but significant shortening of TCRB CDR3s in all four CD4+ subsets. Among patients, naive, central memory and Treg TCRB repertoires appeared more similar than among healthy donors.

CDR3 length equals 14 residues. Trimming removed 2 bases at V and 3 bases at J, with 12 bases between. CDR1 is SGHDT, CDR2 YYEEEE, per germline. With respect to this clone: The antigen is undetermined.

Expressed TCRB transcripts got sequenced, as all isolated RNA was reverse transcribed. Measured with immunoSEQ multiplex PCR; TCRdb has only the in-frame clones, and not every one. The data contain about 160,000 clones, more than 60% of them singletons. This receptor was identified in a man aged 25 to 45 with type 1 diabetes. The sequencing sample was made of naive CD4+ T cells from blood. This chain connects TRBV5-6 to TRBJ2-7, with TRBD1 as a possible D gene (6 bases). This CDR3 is CASSFGQSFYEQYF. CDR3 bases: TGTGCCAGCAGCTTTGGACAGAGCTTCTACGAGCAGTACTTC.